The T cell receptor (beta chain) under discussion was sequenced for a study of cytomegalovirus exposure and HLA in healthy donors. Across the study: In a previous analysis, approximately 110 million unique TCR beta sequences were found from 150 million to 200 million T cells.

Study outcomes and limitations: What a later analysis reportedly showed was that an Asian-associated ancestry cluster had fewer N-insertions than the roughly 670-donor mean. For most TCR sequences rarity was the rule, although some public TCRs occurred in many donors. CMV antigen specificity was confirmed in vitro for a few CMV-associated chains.

The PCR employed 60 Vbeta primers together with 13 Jbeta primers. Profiled with immunoSEQ multiplex PCR; TCRdb holds only in-frame clones, not every one. The sample holds some 110,000 clones, 75% to 90% seen once. On this clone: Its target is not known.

The CDR3 spans 16 residues. Germline CDR1 MDHEN, CDR2 SYDVKM. The ends lost 4 bases at V and 0 bases at J; junction bases unmatched: 4. The receptor was isolated from a man younger than 45 in good health and CMV-seronegative. What was sequenced was PBMCs. The chain joins TRBV28 to TRBJ2-1; 9 bases are shared with TRBD2. CDR3 coding DNA: TGTGCCAGCAGTTCCTCAGCGGGGGGCTCCTACAATGAGCAGTTCTTC. Amino acids: CASSSSAGGSYNEQFF.